The table lists the clone carrying this TCR beta chain with a count of one. This entry belongs to a study of T cell changes during pregnancy in multiple sclerosis. Clones were sequenced by immunoSEQ multiplex PCR, and TCRdb holds only the in-frame ones, with some missing. This table holds 90,000 to 150,000 clones, 90% to 95% found once. Trimming shortened V by 4 bases and J by 1 base, and 13 bases separated the two germline ends. Germline V gives CDR1 SGHDT, CDR2 YYEEEE. The CDR3 sequence is 15 residues long. The TCR sequence derives from a female donor with multiple sclerosis, enrolled in a pregnancy study. The chain combines TRBV5-6 with TRBJ2-3, with a weak D call TRBD2 (6 bases). Sample: peripheral blood, taken before pregnancy. This chain's CDR3 is CASSPLGEGTDTQYF. The CDR3 region has the DNA TGTGCCAGCAGCCCCCTAGGGGAGGGCACAGATACGCAGTATTTT.